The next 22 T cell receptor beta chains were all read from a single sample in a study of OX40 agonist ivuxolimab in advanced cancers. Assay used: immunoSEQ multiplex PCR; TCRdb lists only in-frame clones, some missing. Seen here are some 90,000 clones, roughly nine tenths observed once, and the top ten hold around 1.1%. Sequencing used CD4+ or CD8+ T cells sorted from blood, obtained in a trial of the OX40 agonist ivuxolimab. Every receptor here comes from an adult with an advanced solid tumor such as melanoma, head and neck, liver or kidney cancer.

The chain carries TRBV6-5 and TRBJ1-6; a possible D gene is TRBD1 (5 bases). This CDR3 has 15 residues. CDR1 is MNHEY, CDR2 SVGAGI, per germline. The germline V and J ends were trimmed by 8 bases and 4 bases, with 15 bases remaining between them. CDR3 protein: CASGTVQVYNSPLHF. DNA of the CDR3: TGTGCCAGCGGGACTGTACAGGTGTATAATTCACCCCTCCACTTT.

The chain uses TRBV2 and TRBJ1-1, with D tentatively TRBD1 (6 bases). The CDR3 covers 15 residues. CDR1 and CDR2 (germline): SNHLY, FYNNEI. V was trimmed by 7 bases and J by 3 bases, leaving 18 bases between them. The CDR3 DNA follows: TGTGCCAGCACCCTTGATTGGGGGGCTTACACTGAAGCTTTCTTT. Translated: CASTLDWGAYTEAFF.

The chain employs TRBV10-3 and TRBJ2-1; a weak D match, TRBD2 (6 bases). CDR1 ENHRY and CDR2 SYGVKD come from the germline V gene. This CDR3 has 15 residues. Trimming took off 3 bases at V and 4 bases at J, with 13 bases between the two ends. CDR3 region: CAISEVGLYYNEQFF. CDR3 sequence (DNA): TGTGCCATCAGTGAAGTCGGACTATATTACAATGAGCAGTTCTTC.

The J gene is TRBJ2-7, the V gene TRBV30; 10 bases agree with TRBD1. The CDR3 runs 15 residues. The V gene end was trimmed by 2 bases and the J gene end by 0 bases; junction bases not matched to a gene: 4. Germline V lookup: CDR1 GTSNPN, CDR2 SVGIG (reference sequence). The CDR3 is CAWSKDRGFSYEQYF. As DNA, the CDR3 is TGTGCCTGGAGTAAGGACAGGGGGTTCTCCTACGAGCAGTACTTC. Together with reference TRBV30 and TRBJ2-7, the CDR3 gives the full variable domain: SQTIHQWPATLVQPVGSPLSLECTVEGTSNPNLYWYRQAAGRGLQLLFYSVGIGQISSEVPQNLSASRPQDRQFILSSKKLLLSDSGFYLCAWSKDRGFSYEQYFGPGTRLTVT.

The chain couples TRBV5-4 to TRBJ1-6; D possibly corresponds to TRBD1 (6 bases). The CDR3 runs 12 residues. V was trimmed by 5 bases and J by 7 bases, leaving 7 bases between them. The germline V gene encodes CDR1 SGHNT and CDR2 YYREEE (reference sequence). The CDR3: CASSRGNSPLHF. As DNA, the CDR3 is TGTGCCAGCAGTAGGGGGAATTCACCCCTCCACTTT.

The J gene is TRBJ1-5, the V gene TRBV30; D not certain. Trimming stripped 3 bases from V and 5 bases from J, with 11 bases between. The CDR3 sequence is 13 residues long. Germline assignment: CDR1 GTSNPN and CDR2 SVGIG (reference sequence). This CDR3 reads CAWSGTGYQPQHF. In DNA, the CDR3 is TGTGCCTGGAGCGGAACGGGATATCAGCCCCAGCATTTT.

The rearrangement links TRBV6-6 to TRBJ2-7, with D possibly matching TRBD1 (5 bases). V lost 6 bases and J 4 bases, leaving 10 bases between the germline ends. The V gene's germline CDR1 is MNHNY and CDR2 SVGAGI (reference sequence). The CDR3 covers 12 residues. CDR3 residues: CASSRTRYEQYF. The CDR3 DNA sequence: TGTGCCAGCAGCCGGACACGGTACGAGCAGTACTTC.

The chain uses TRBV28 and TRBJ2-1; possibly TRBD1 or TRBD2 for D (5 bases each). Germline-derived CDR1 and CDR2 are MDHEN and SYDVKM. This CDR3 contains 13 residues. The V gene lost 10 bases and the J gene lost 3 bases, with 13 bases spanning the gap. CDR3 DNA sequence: TGTGCCACCGGTGGGGGTCTCTACAATGAGCAGTTCTTC. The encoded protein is CATGGGLYNEQFF.

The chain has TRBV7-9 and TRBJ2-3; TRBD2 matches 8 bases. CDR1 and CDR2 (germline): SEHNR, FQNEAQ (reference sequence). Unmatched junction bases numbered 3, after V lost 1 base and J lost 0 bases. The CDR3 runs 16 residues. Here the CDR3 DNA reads TGTGCCAGCAGCTTAGGAGCGGGGGCTAGCACAGATACGCAGTATTTT. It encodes CASSLGAGASTDTQYF. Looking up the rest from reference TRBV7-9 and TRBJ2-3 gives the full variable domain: DTGVSQNPRHKITKRGQNVTFRCDPISEHNRLYWYRQTLGQGPEFLTYFQNEAQLEKSRLLSDRFSAERPKGSFSTLEIQRTEQGDSAMYLCASSLGAGASTDTQYFGPGTRLTVL.

CDR3 sequence: CASSFGTGYEQYF. The CDR3 coding sequence is TGTGCCAGCAGCTTCGGGACAGGGTACGAGCAGTACTTC. The rearrangement uses TRBV7-3 and TRBJ2-7; 9 bases line up with TRBD1. The CDR3 has 13 amino acids. The V gene end was trimmed by 3 bases and the J gene end by 4 bases; junction bases not matched to a gene: 1. Per the germline V gene, CDR1 is SGHTA and CDR2 is FQGTGA. Filled out from reference TRBV7-3 and TRBJ2-7, the complete variable domain reads GAGVSQTPSNKVTEKGKYVELRCDPISGHTALYWYRQSLGQGPEFLIYFQGTGAADDSGLPNDRFFAVRPEGSVSTLKIQRTERGDSAVYLCASSFGTGYEQYFGPGTRLTVT.

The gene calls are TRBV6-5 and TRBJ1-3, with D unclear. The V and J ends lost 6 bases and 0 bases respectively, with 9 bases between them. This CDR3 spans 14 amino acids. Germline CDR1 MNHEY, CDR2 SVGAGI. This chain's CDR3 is CASSRPNSGNTIYF. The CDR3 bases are TGTGCCAGCAGCCGACCAAACTCTGGAAACACCATATATTTT.

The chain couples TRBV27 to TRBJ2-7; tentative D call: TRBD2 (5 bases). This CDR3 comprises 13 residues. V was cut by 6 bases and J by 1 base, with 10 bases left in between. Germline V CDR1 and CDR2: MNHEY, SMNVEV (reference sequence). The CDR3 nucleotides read TGTGCCAGCAGGGGGAGTTTTTCCTACGAGCAGTACTTC. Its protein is CASRGSFSYEQYF.

The CDR3 region is CASSLASRSGNTEAFF. CDR3 in DNA: TGTGCCAGCAGCTTGGCCTCGCGTTCAGGGAACACTGAAGCTTTCTTT. The rearrangement uses TRBV5-4 and TRBJ1-1, with D hard to call. This CDR3 is 16 amino acids long. The germline CDR1 and CDR2 sequences are SGHNT and YYREEE (reference sequence). V lost 0 bases and J 1 base, leaving 13 bases between the germline ends.

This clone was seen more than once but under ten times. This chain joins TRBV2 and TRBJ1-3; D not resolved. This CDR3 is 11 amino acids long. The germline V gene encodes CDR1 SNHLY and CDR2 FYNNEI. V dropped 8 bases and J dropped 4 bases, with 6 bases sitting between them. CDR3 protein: CASAIGNTIYF. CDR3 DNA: TGTGCCAGCGCCATAGGAAACACCATATATTTT.

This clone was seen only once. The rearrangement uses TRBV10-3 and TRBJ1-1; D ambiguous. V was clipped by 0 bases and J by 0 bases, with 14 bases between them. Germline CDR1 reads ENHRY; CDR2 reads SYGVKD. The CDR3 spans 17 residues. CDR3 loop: CAISESLFLKLNTEAFF. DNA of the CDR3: TGTGCCATCAGTGAGTCGTTATTCCTAAAATTGAACACTGAAGCTTTCTTT.

The chain's CDR3 is CASSLGLGTLAGANVLTF. CDR3 DNA: TGCGCCAGCAGCTTGGGGCTGGGAACCCTAGCTGGGGCCAACGTCCTGACTTTC. The V gene is TRBV5-1, the J gene TRBJ2-6; D uncertain. V lost 0 bases, J lost 2 bases, and 15 bases lay in between. The CDR3 runs to 18 residues. From germline, CDR1 is SGHRS and CDR2 YFSETQ.

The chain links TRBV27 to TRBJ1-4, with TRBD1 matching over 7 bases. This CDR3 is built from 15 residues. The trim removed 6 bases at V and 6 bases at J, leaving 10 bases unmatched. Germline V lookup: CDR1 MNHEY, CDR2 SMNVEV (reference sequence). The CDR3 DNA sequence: TGTGCCAGCAGAAGACAGGGCAGATCGCATGAAAAACTGTTTTTT. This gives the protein CASRRQGRSHEKLFF. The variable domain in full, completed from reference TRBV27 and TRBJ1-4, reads EAQVTQNPRYLITVTGKKLTVTCSQNMNHEYMSWYRQDPGLGLRQIYYSMNVEVTDKGDVPEGYKVSRKEKRNFPLILESPSPNQTSLYFCASRRQGRSHEKLFFGSGTQLSVL.

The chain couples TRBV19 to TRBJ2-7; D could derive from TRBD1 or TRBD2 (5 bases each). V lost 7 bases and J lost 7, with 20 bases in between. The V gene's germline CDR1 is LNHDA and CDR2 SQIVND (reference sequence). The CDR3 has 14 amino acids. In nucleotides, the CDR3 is TGTGCCAGTACTGACAGCGGATACGTAGGGGAGCAGTACTTC. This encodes CASTDSGYVGEQYF.

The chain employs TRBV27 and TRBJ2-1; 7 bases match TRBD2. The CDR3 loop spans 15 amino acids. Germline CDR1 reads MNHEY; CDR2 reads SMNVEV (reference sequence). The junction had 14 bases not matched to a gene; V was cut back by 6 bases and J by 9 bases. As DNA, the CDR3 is TGTGCCAGCAGCCATCTCGTGGGAGGGAGGGGTGAGCAGTTCTTC. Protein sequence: CASSHLVGGRGEQFF.

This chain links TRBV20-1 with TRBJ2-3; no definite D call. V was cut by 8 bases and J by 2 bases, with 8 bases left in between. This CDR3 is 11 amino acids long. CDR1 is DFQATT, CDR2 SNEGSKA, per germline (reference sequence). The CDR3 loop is CSSYATDTQYF. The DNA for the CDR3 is TGCAGTTCATACGCCACAGATACGCAGTATTTT.

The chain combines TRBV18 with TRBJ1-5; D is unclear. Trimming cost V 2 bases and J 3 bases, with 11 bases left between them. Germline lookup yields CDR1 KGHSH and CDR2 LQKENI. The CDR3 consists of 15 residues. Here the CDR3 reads CASSPKMADNQPQHF. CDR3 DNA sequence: TGTGCCAGCTCACCAAAAATGGCAGACAATCAGCCCCAGCATTTT.

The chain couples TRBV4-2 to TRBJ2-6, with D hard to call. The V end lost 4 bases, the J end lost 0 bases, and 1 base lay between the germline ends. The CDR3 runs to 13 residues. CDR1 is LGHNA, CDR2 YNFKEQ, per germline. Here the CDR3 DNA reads TGTGCCAGCAGCCGCTCTGGGGCCAACGTCCTGACTTTC. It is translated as CASSRSGANVLTF.